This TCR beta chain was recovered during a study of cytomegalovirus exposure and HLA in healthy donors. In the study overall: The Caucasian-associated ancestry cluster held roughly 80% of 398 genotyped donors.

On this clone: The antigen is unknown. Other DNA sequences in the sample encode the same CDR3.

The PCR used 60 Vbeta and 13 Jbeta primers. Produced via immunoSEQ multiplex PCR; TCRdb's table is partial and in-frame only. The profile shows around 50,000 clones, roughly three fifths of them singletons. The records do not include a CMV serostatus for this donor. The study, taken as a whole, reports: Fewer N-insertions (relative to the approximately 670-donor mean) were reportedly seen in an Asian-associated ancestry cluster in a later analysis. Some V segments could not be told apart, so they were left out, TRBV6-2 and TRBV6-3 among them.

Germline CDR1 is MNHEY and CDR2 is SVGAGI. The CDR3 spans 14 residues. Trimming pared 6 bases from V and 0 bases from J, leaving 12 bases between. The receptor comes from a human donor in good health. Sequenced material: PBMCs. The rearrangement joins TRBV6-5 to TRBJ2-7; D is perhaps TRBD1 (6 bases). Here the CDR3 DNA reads TGTGCCAGCAGCTCCGACAGGAGCTCCTACGAGCAGTACTTC. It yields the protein CASSSDRSSYEQYF.